These 15 T cell receptor beta chains were sequenced from one sample in a study of shared clonotypes between healthy human individuals. Libraries were prepared by immunoSEQ multiplex PCR; TCRdb keeps only in-frame clonotypes and omits some of them. Here the sample spans approximately 500,000 clones, almost 97% being singletons. Sequences were obtained from naive CD4+ T cells sorted from blood. Stated subset: CD45RA+ positively selected. Receptors originate from a woman aged 25 to 45 in good health.

The rearrangement joins TRBV19 to TRBJ1-5; no clear D. This CDR3 region has 16 residues. V was pared by 5 bases and J by 5 bases, with 19 bases between. CDR1 LNHDA and CDR2 SQIVND come from the germline V gene (reference sequence). CDR3 nucleotides: TGTGCCAGTAGTGGGCAGTCAGGAACGGCTTATCAGCCCCAGCATTTT. Translated, it gives CASSGQSGTAYQPQHF.

The rearrangement joins TRBV6-1 to TRBJ1-1; D may be TRBD1 (5 bases). Germline CDR1 MNHNS, CDR2 SASEGT. Trimming stripped 6 bases from V and 9 bases from J, with 17 bases between. This CDR3 contains 13 residues. CDR3 sequence reads: CASRWGETAQAFF. DNA for the CDR3: TGTGCCAGCAGATGGGGGGAGACAGCCCAAGCTTTCTTT.

Points on this clone: Relative to the germline gene, one junction end is altered; a read error may explain this. The chain employs TRBV5-1 and TRBJ2-7; weak D call: TRBD1 (5 bases). The germline CDR1 and CDR2 sequences are SGHRS and YFSETQ. The CDR3 consists of 14 residues. The CDR3 reads CASSLKQGSHEQYF. As DNA, the CDR3 is TGCGCCAGCAGCTTAAAGCAGGGCTCCCACGAGCAGTACTTC.

This clone appeared once. The chain employs TRBV19 and TRBJ2-7; 8 bases are shared with TRBD2. This CDR3 comprises 14 residues. J gave up 6 bases and V 1 base, and 5 bases lay outside the gene matches. CDR1 and CDR2 from the germline V gene are LNHDA and SQIVND (reference sequence). In nucleotides, the CDR3 is TGTGCCAGTAGTATAGCGGGAGGGATAGGCGAGCAGTACTTC. Protein product: CASSIAGGIGEQYF.

The CDR3, as DNA: TGTGCCAGCTCACCACCGGGGGGGACTACAAAAAACATTCAGTACTTC. Encoded protein: CASSPPGGTTKNIQYF. V is TRBV18 and J is TRBJ2-4; TRBD2 matches at 7 bases. Germline loops: CDR1 KGHSH, CDR2 LQKENI. CDR3 length: 16 amino acids. After removal of 0 bases from V and 4 bases from J, the junction contained 6 bases not matched to a gene.

The CDR3 DNA sequence: TGTGCCAGTAGTAGTTTCAACCCTGGACTAGCAGGCTACAATGAGCAGTTCTTC. This translates into CASSSFNPGLAGYNEQFF. The J gene is TRBJ2-1, the V gene TRBV19; 8 nucleotides match TRBD2. In germline, CDR1 is LNHDA, CDR2 SQIVND (reference sequence). This CDR3 comprises 18 residues. V was clipped by 4 bases and J by 3 bases; unmatched bases: 14.

The chain uses TRBV19 and TRBJ1-3; TRBD1 is a possible D gene (5 bases). The CDR3 totals 16 residues. Trimming removed 9 bases at V and 1 base at J, with 19 bases between. In germline, CDR1 is LNHDA, CDR2 SQIVND (reference sequence). The CDR3 is CASRLAGDGSGNTIYF. Here the CDR3 DNA reads TGTGCCAGCAGACTGGCGGGGGACGGGTCTGGAAACACCATATATTTT.

This clone was recorded only once. V and J are TRBV19 and TRBJ2-3; TRBD2 aligns across 8 bases. Per the germline V gene, CDR1 is LNHDA and CDR2 is SQIVND (reference sequence). Losses at the gene ends were 1 base for V and 4 bases for J; bases not matched to a gene: 4. The CDR3 spans 15 residues. This chain's CDR3 is CASSIGGLEADTQYF. The CDR3 DNA sequence: TGTGCCAGTAGTATAGGGGGACTAGAGGCAGATACGCAGTATTTT.

The V and J genes are TRBV18 and TRBJ2-6, with D perhaps TRBD1 (5 bases). V dropped 2 bases and J dropped 3 bases, with 14 bases sitting between them. CDR3 length equals 17 residues. The V gene's germline CDR1 is KGHSH and CDR2 LQKENI. CDR3 nucleotide sequence: TGTGCCAGCTCACCAGGGGCAGGGCTAAGTGGGGCCAACGTCCTGACTTTC. Translated, it gives CASSPGAGLSGANVLTF.

This clone was counted once. An end of the junction does not agree with germline; a read error may underlie this. The chain recombines TRBV18 with TRBJ2-7; 9 bases agree with TRBD2. The germline gives CDR1 KGHSH, CDR2 LQKENI. This CDR3 comprises 15 residues. CDR3 DNA sequence: TGTGCCAGTTCACCACTGACTAGCGGATCCTACGAGCAGTACTTC. Its protein is CASSPLTSGSYEQYF.

This rearrangement joins TRBV7-1 to TRBJ1-2, with D uncertain. TRBV7-1 is an open reading frame, and its role is uncertain. CDR3 size: 14 residues. V was shortened by 4 bases and J by 7 bases, with 16 bases between the two germline ends. Here the CDR3 DNA reads TGTGCCAGCAGCTTAGGGCGGGAGAAGAGTGGCTACACCTTC. Translated, it gives CASSLGREKSGYTF.

In its sample, this clone was seen once. The sample contains more than one DNA sequence encoding this CDR3. The chain has TRBV11-2 and TRBJ2-1; D is uncertain. Germline V CDR1 and CDR2: SGHAT, FQNNGV. The V gene lost 1 base and the J gene lost 6 bases, with 4 bases spanning the gap. This CDR3 is 12 amino acids long. The CDR3 is CASSLAGNEQFF. The DNA of the CDR3 is TGTGCCAGCAGCTTAGCGGGCAATGAGCAGTTCTTC.

J is TRBJ2-1 and V is TRBV6-1, with D hard to call. This CDR3 is 15 amino acids long. V dropped 1 base and J dropped 2 bases, with 9 bases sitting between them. Germline V gene lookup returns CDR1 MNHNS and CDR2 SASEGT. This chain's CDR3 is CASSEGQLTYNEQFF. CDR3 nucleotide sequence: TGTGCCAGCAGTGAAGGGCAGTTGACCTACAATGAGCAGTTCTTC.

The chain recombines TRBV2 with TRBJ1-5; D is unclear. The ends were cut back, 2 bases at V and 7 bases at J, with 9 bases in the middle. CDR1 is SNHLY, CDR2 FYNNEI, per germline. The CDR3 is 13 residues long. The CDR3 sequence: CASSERPGQPQHF. Written as DNA, the CDR3 is TGTGCCAGCAGTGAAAGGCCTGGACAGCCCCAGCATTTT.

The chain combines TRBV11-1 with TRBJ2-6, with D tentatively TRBD2 (6 bases). This CDR3 has 18 residues. V shed 6 bases and J shed 2 bases, with 20 bases lying between them. Germline V gene data show CDR1 as SGHAT and CDR2 as FQDESV (reference sequence). CDR3 nucleotides: TGTGCCAGCAGTTTACCTTGGTCGGGGGTGACTGGGGCCAACGTCCTGACTTTC. Amino acids: CASSLPWSGVTGANVLTF.